This record concerns one TCR beta chain sequence. This entry belongs to a study of early T cells in non-severe SARS-CoV-2 infection. TCRdb independently ran MiXCR on the 5' RACE reads; one entry per CDR3 protein. This sample has some 62,000 distinct CDR3 sequences; almost 9.5% occur once, and the top ten carry around 1.3%. The CDR3 runs 13 residues. With 5 bases removed from V and 2 bases from J, the gap between germline ends came to 8 bases. The germline gives CDR1 ENHRY, CDR2 SYGVKD. The rearrangement links TRBV10-3 to TRBJ2-3; D is ambiguous. The TCR comes from an adult who was a healthcare worker with PCR-confirmed SARS-CoV-2 infection or an uninfected control (not recorded which). The sample comprised whole blood. CDR3 sequence: CAISNRVTDTQYF. The CDR3 bases are TGTGCCATCAGTAATCGGGTCACAGATACGCAGTATTTT.